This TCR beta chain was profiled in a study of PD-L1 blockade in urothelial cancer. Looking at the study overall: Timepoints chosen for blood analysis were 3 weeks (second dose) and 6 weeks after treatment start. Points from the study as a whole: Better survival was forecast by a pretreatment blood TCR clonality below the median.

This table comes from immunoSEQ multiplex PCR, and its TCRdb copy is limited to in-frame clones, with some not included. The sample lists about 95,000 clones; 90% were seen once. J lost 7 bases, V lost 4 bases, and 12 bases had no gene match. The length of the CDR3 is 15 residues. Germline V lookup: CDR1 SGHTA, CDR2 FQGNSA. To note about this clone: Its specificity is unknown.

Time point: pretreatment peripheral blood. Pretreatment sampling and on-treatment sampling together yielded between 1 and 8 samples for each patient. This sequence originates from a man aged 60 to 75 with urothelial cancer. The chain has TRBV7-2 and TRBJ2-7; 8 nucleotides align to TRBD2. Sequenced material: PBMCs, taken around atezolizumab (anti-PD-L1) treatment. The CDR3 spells CASSYSGTRGMEQYF. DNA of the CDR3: TGTGCCAGCAGCTACTCCGGGACTAGGGGGATGGAGCAGTACTTC.